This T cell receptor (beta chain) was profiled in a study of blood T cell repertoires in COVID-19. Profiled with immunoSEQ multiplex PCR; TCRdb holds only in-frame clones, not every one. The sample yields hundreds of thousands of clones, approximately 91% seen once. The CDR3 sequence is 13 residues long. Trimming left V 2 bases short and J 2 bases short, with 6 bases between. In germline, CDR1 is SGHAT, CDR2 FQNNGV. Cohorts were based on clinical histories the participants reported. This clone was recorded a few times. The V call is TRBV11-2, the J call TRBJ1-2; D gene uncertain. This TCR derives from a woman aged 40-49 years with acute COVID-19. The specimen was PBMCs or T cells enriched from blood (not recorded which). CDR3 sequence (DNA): TGTGCCAGCAGCTTAATACGGAACTATGGCTACACCTTC. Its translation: CASSLIRNYGYTF.